This TCR beta chain was captured by sequencing in a study of response to subunit inactivated influenza vaccine. Comments on this clonotype: Its antigen is undetermined.

General observations from the study: A suggestion made by the authors is that each seasonal influenza vaccination recruits few new T cells.

The V gene lost 0 bases and the J gene lost 8 bases, with 12 bases spanning the gap. Per germline, CDR1 SGHRS and CDR2 YFSETQ. This CDR3 contains 14 residues. Using its own MiXCR run on the RT-PCR reads, TCRdb lists one record per CDR3 protein. The repertoire includes 450,000 to 700,000 distinct CDR3 sequences, roughly 15% of them detected once, and roughly 10% sits in the top ten. This clonotype was obtained from a man in his fifties or sixties who received an inactivated influenza vaccine. The chain uses TRBV5-1 and TRBJ2-1, with D perhaps being TRBD1 or TRBD2 (5 bases each). The sample in question was PBMCs from blood, obtained about 11 days after vaccination. The CDR3 region has the DNA TGCGCCAGCAGCTTGGTCCCAGGGAGCGATGAGCAGTTCTTC. It specifies CASSLVPGSDEQFF.